Below, 23 T cell receptor beta chains from the same sample are listed, as sequenced in a study of CD8 T cells in ankylosing spondylitis. Study observations and caveats: Seven or eight highly homologous variants formed a TCR beta motif that appeared characteristic of ankylosing spondylitis blood.

Each CDR3 protein gets one entry after TCRdb re-called the 5' RACE reads with MiXCR. The sample consists of about 540,000 distinct CDR3 sequences, roughly an eighth of them appearing once. No antigen is known for these receptors. Input material: blood, either unsorted or a sorted T cell fraction (not recorded which). The receptors stem from a male donor with ankylosing spondylitis.

This clonotype has only a few counts. The rearrangement joins TRBV12-3 or TRBV12-4 to TRBJ1-5; D is ambiguous. The CDR3 spans 13 residues. V was pared by 3 bases and J by 5 bases, with 8 bases between. The CDR3 DNA reads as TGTGCCAGCAGTTTGAGCCCCTATCAGCCCCAGCATTTT. This gives the protein CASSLSPYQPQHF.

This clonotype was counted only a few times. The chain carries TRBV5-1 and TRBJ2-1; 15 bases line up with TRBD2. Germline V lookup: CDR1 SGHRS, CDR2 YFSETQ. Germline trimming cut 3 bases from V and 7 bases from J; bases unmatched to any gene: 5. CDR3 size: 16 residues. CDR3 sequence: CASSSHGLAGGNEQFF. CDR3 nucleotides: TGCGCCAGCAGCTCCCATGGACTAGCGGGAGGGAATGAGCAGTTCTTC.

A few counts support this clonotype. The chain recombines TRBV2 with TRBJ1-1, with D possibly matching TRBD1 (5 bases). V was cut by 7 bases and J by 0 bases, with 9 bases left in between. This CDR3 region has 13 residues. CDR1 SNHLY and CDR2 FYNNEI come from the germline V gene. CDR3 bases: TGTGCCAGCACCCGGGGACTGAACACTGAAGCTTTCTTT. Residues: CASTRGLNTEAFF.

This clonotype was counted a few times. The gene calls are TRBV3-1 and TRBJ2-7; D remains ambiguous. CDR1 is LGHDT and CDR2 is YNNKEL in the germline V gene (reference sequence). V lost 1 base and J lost 12, with 7 bases in between. There are 10 residues in the CDR3. The CDR3 loop is CASSQVFWYV. CDR3 coding DNA: TGTGCCAGCAGCCAAGTCTTCTGGTACGTC.

The chain combines TRBV7-2 with TRBJ2-3; 8 nucleotides match TRBD2. The length of the CDR3 is 15 residues. Germline trimming cut 3 bases from V and 5 bases from J; bases unmatched to any gene: 7. From germline, CDR1 is SGHTA and CDR2 FQGNSA. The CDR3 loop reads CASSLKAGARDTQYF. The CDR3 nucleotides are TGTGCCAGCAGCTTGAAAGCGGGAGCGAGAGATACGCAGTATTTT.

This clonotype was picked up many times. This rearrangement joins TRBV12-3 or TRBV12-4 to TRBJ2-3; no clear D. The CDR3 length is 11 residues. Trimming removed 7 bases at V and 7 bases at J, with 9 bases between. CDR3 DNA: TGTGCCAGCACCATCCTTAATACGCAGTATTTT. Its protein product is CASTILNTQYF.

This clonotype was counted only a few times. V usage is TRBV20-1 and J usage is TRBJ1-1; D perhaps matches TRBD1 (6 bases). Trimming took off 2 bases at V and 4 bases at J, with 14 bases between the two ends. The CDR3 runs 14 residues. Per the germline V gene, CDR1 is DFQATT and CDR2 is SNEGSKA (reference sequence). CDR3 in DNA: TGCAGTGCTAGAATGGGGGGCATAGGCACTGAAGCTTTCTTT. It translates to CSARMGGIGTEAFF.

The chain carries TRBV7-9 and TRBJ2-1, with a possible D match to TRBD2 (6 bases). Trimming stripped 6 bases from V and 6 bases from J, with 15 bases between. The germline gives CDR1 SEHNR, CDR2 FQNEAQ (reference sequence). This CDR3 region has 14 residues. The CDR3 nucleotides are TGTGCCAGCAGGGTGCGGCGGGAAGGCAATGAGCAGTTCTTC. Its protein product is CASRVRREGNEQFF.

This clonotype has just a few counts. The chain has TRBV15 and TRBJ2-1, with 7 positions matching TRBD1. Germline-derived CDR1 and CDR2 are LNHNV and YYDKDF (reference sequence). The CDR3 contains 14 residues. With V trimmed by 1 base and J by 8 bases, 5 bases remained unmatched. In DNA form, the CDR3 reads TGTGCCACCAGCAGAGGGTACAGGGGTGATGAGCAGTTCTTC. Its protein product is CATSRGYRGDEQFF.

V and J are TRBV12-3 or TRBV12-4 and TRBJ1-5, with a weak D call TRBD1 (5 bases). The CDR3 has 15 amino acids. The V end was cut by 2 bases, the J end by 7 bases, with 15 bases between. In nucleotides, the CDR3 is TGTGCCAGCAGTTTAATGTCGGGGGGACGGCAGCCCCAGCATTTT. Translated, it gives CASSLMSGGRQPQHF.

This sequence joins TRBV7-2 and TRBJ1-5; perhaps TRBD1 as D (5 bases). V was trimmed by 5 bases and J by 3 bases, leaving 17 bases between them. The germline CDR1 and CDR2 sequences are SGHTA and FQGNSA. There are 16 residues in the CDR3. The CDR3 coding sequence is TGTGCCAGCAGCCAAGACCCAGGGCGGAACAATCAGCCCCAGCATTTT. It codes for CASSQDPGRNNQPQHF.

A few counts support this clonotype. The chain uses TRBV12-3 or TRBV12-4 and TRBJ2-2; D is possibly TRBD2 (6 bases). The CDR3 runs to 19 residues. Between the trimmed V and J ends, which lost 3 bases and 5 bases, there was a span of 25 bases. CDR3 coding DNA: TGTGCCAGCAGTTTTGAGAATCCCGGGACTTGGCTCCGAACCGGGGAGCTGTTTTTT. Protein product: CASSFENPGTWLRTGELFF.

The sample holds a few counts of this clonotype. The V gene is TRBV6-1, the J gene TRBJ2-7; perhaps D is TRBD1 or TRBD2 (6 bases each). The V gene lost 2 bases and the J gene lost 2 bases, with 13 bases spanning the gap. CDR3 size: 15 residues. Germline V gene sequence: CDR1 MNHNS, CDR2 SASEGT. CDR3 DNA: TGTGCCAGCAGTGAAAGTTGGGGGGCGACCTACGAGCAGTACTTC. Translation gives CASSESWGATYEQYF.

This clonotype has a handful of counts. The chain carries TRBV7-8 and TRBJ2-1; 11 nucleotides agree with TRBD2. CDR3 length: 16 amino acids. V lost 1 base to trimming and J lost 4 bases; unmatched junction nucleotides: 3. In germline, CDR1 is SGHVS, CDR2 FQNEAQ. Here the CDR3 reads CASSLVSGREYNEQFF. CDR3 coding DNA: TGTGCCAGCAGCTTAGTTAGCGGGAGGGAATACAATGAGCAGTTCTTC.

V gene TRBV6-5 combines with J gene TRBJ2-1, with D possibly matching TRBD1 (5 bases). V gave up 0 bases and J gave up 3 bases, with 9 bases separating them. The CDR3 length is 15 residues. CDR1 and CDR2 (germline): MNHEY, SVGAGI. CDR3 sequence (DNA): TGTGCCAGCAGTTACTCGCAGGGCTTCTACAATGAGCAGTTCTTC. As protein: CASSYSQGFYNEQFF.

There are many counts of this clonotype. This rearrangement joins TRBV3-1 to TRBJ1-1; D gene ambiguous. The CDR3 sequence is 15 residues long. Trimming took 0 bases from V and 4 from J, leaving 12 bases between them. Per the germline V gene, CDR1 is LGHDT and CDR2 is YNNKEL (reference sequence). CDR3: CASSQDSRAGTEAFF. CDR3 coding DNA: TGTGCCAGCAGCCAAGATTCTAGGGCGGGCACTGAAGCTTTCTTT.

The chain has TRBV20-1 and TRBJ2-7, with D tentatively TRBD1 (6 bases). CDR3 length: 14 amino acids. From germline, CDR1 is DFQATT and CDR2 SNEGSKA (reference sequence). Trimming stripped 1 base from V and 2 bases from J, with 12 bases between. CDR3 sequence (DNA): TGCAGTGCTAGAGCTTCCGGGACAACCTACGAGCAGTACTTC. Translating it yields CSARASGTTYEQYF.

This clonotype has ten or more counts. One end of the junction does not line up with germline, which may come from a read error. The chain combines TRBV5-1 with TRBJ2-1, with 8 bases lining up with TRBD2. The CDR3 extends over 16 amino acids. Germline V gene data show CDR1 as SGHRS and CDR2 as YFSETQ. The CDR3 bases are TGTGCCAGCAGCTTAGCGAGCGGGAGTTCCTACAATGAGCAGTTCTTC. Translation gives CASSLASGSSYNEQFF.

This chain links TRBV18 with TRBJ1-5, with 10 bases matching TRBD1. After removal of 6 bases from V and 7 bases from J, the junction contained 6 bases not matched to a gene. The CDR3 extends over 14 amino acids. Germline assignment: CDR1 KGHSH and CDR2 LQKENI. In DNA, the CDR3 is TGTGCCAGCTCGACCGGACAGGGGGGGCAGCCCCAGCATTTT. Amino acids: CASSTGQGGQPQHF.

Many counts were recorded for this clonotype. The CDR3, as DNA: TGTGCCAGCAGCCGAGGGCTAGCGGGGCCCGGGGAGCTGTTTTTT. Protein sequence: CASSRGLAGPGELFF. The J gene is TRBJ2-2, the V gene TRBV7-9; 9 nucleotides agree with TRBD2. The CDR3 contains 15 residues. V dropped 5 bases and J dropped 6; count of bases not matched to a gene: 7. In germline, CDR1 is SEHNR, CDR2 FQNEAQ (reference sequence).

This chain links TRBV7-2 with TRBJ2-1; 8 bases line up with TRBD2. The CDR3 runs to 15 residues. V shed 5 bases, J shed 6 bases, and the junction held 9 bases outside the gene matches. CDR1 and CDR2 from the germline V gene are SGHTA and FQGNSA. CDR3 nucleotides: TGTGCCAGCAGCCACGGGCTAGCGGGCCCCAATGAGCAGTTCTTC. Translating it yields CASSHGLAGPNEQFF. The variable domain in full, with the rest retrieved from reference TRBV7-2 and TRBJ2-1, is GAGVSQSPSNKVTEKGKDVELRCDPISGHTALYWYRQSLGQGLEFLIYFQGNSAPDKSGLPSDRFSAERTGGSVSTLTIQRTQQEDSAVYLCASSHGLAGPNEQFFGPGTRLTVL.

This clonotype showed up many times. The chain uses TRBV29-1 and TRBJ2-1; TRBD2 agrees at 9 bases. CDR1 is SQVTM and CDR2 is ANQGSEA in the germline V gene. The CDR3 loop spans 14 amino acids. V was pared by 4 bases and J by 4 bases, with 5 bases of the junction left unmatched. Here the CDR3 DNA reads TGCAGCGTTGGGACTAGCGCGATTTACAATGAGCAGTTCTTC. It codes for CSVGTSAIYNEQFF.

Many counts were recorded for this clonotype. V and J are TRBV5-1 and TRBJ1-5; no clear D gene. This CDR3 contains 15 residues. From germline, CDR1 is SGHRS and CDR2 YFSETQ. Trimming removed 0 bases from V and 9 bases from J, with 16 bases in between. CDR3 sequence (DNA): TGCGCCAGCAGCTTGGGGGAGTTGGGTTTTTCGCCCCAGCATTTT. Residues: CASSLGELGFSPQHF.